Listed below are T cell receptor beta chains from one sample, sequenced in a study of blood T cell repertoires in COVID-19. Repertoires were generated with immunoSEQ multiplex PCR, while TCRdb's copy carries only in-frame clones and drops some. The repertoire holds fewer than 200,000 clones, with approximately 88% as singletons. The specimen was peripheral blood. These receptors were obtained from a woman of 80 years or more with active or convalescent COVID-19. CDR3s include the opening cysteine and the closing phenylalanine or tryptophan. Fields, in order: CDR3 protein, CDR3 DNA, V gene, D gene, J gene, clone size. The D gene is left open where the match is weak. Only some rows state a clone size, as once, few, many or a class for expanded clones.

CDR3: CASSISGRTEAFF; DNA: TGTGCCAGTAGTATCTCAGGGCGGACTGAAGCTTTCTTT; V: TRBV19; D: -; J: TRBJ1-1; size: few
CDR3: CASSFREGEAFF; DNA: TGTGCCAGCAGCTTTAGGGAGGGAGAAGCTTTCTTT; V: TRBV12-1; D: -; J: TRBJ1-1; size: -
CDR3: CASDSGARGRQYF; DNA: TGTGCCAGTGATTCGGGTGCCCGAGGGAGGCAGTATTTT; V: TRBV11-2; D: -; J: TRBJ2-3; size: few
CDR3: CASSPREGVGQKTEAFF; DNA: TGTGCCAGCAGCCCCCGGGAGGGTGTGGGTCAAAAGACTGAAGCTTTCTTT; V: TRBV3-1/TRBV3-2; D: -; J: TRBJ1-1; size: -
CDR3: CASSPPGTGSYEQYF; DNA: TGTGCCAGCTCACCACCCGGGACAGGGTCCTACGAGCAGTACTTC; V: TRBV18; D: TRBD1; J: TRBJ2-7; size: -
CDR3: CASSQASPRPGQGIGNTIYF; DNA: TGCGCCAGCAGCCAAGCATCCCCACGGCCGGGACAGGGGATAGGAAACACCATATATTTT; V: TRBV4-1; D: TRBD1; J: TRBJ1-3; size: few
CDR3: CASSLGVLEAFF; DNA: TGTGCCAGCAGCTTGGGCGTGCTTGAAGCTTTCTTT; V: TRBV11-3; D: -; J: TRBJ1-1; size: few
CDR3: CASSPPGQGAYGYTF; DNA: TGTGCCAGCTCCCCTCCCGGACAGGGGGCCTATGGCTACACCTTC; V: TRBV18; D: TRBD1; J: TRBJ1-2; size: once
CDR3: CASSSRGADTQYF; DNA: TGTGCCAGCAGCTCGCGGGGCGCAGATACGCAGTATTTT; V: TRBV13; D: -; J: TRBJ2-3; size: -
CDR3: CASSQGTGGTYEQYF; DNA: TGTGCCAGCAGCCAAGGAACAGGGGGAACCTACGAGCAGTACTTC; V: TRBV3-1/TRBV3-2; D: TRBD1; J: TRBJ2-7; size: once
CDR3: CASSGLAGGTGELFF; DNA: TGTGCCAGCAGTGGACTAGCGGGGGGCACCGGGGAGCTGTTTTTT; V: TRBV2; D: TRBD2; J: TRBJ2-2; size: -
CDR3: CASSTQGSSYGYTF; DNA: TGTGCCAGCAGCACCCAGGGTTCTTCCTATGGCTACACCTTC; V: TRBV11-3; D: -; J: TRBJ1-2; size: -
CDR3: CASGSRSYEQYF; DNA: TGTGCTAGTGGATCCCGGTCCTACGAGCAGTACTTC; V: TRBV12-5; D: -; J: TRBJ2-7; size: -
CDR3: CASSSPGWTEAFF; DNA: TGTGCCAGCAGTTCCCCCGGGTGGACTGAAGCTTTCTTT; V: TRBV6-2/TRBV6-3; D: -; J: TRBJ1-1; size: -
CDR3: CASSAGPEQFF; DNA: TGTGCCAGTAGTGCAGGGCCCGAGCAGTTCTTC; V: TRBV19; D: -; J: TRBJ2-1; size: -
CDR3: CASSERTGFYEQYF; DNA: TGTGCCAGCAGTGAAAGGACAGGGTTCTACGAGCAGTACTTC; V: TRBV2; D: TRBD1; J: TRBJ2-7; size: -
CDR3: CASSIGGFASNQPQHF; DNA: TGTGCCAGTAGTATTGGAGGGTTCGCTAGCAATCAGCCCCAGCATTTT; V: TRBV19; D: -; J: TRBJ1-5; size: few
CDR3: CASSPWTSEETQYF; DNA: TGTGCCAGCAGCCCCTGGACTAGCGAAGAGACCCAGTACTTC; V: TRBV5-8; D: TRBD2; J: TRBJ2-5; size: -
CDR3: CASIPAGGYGYTF; DNA: TGTGCCAGTATTCCCGCGGGGGGCTATGGCTACACCTTC; V: TRBV19; D: -; J: TRBJ1-2; size: -
CDR3: CASSLVGTPSYEQYF; DNA: TGTGCCAGCAGCTTAGTAGGGACTCCTTCCTACGAGCAGTACTTC; V: TRBV7-2; D: -; J: TRBJ2-7; size: -
CDR3: CATSDPTGCGGQGSGYEQYF; DNA: TGTGCCACCAGTGACCCCACCGGATGTGGGGGACAGGGGTCGGGATACGAGCAGTACTTC; V: TRBV24-1; D: TRBD1; J: TRBJ2-7; size: -
CDR3: CASRRTGDDNEQFF; DNA: TGCGCCAGCAGAAGAACGGGGGACGACAATGAGCAGTTCTTC; V: TRBV5-1; D: -; J: TRBJ2-1; size: -
CDR3: CAISLGPGTGLTQYF; DNA: TGTGCCATCAGTTTGGGACCCGGGACAGGGTTGACCCAGTACTTC; V: TRBV10-3; D: TRBD1; J: TRBJ2-5; size: -
CDR3: CASSRQSNTEAFF; DNA: TGTGCCAGCAGCAGACAGTCCAACACTGAAGCTTTCTTT; V: TRBV7-2; D: -; J: TRBJ1-1; size: -
CDR3: CASSLRGTEAFF; DNA: TGTGCCAGCAGTTTGAGAGGGACTGAAGCTTTCTTT; V: TRBV12-3/TRBV12-4; D: -; J: TRBJ1-1; size: -
CDR3: CASSQDWTSGVYEQYF; DNA: TGCGCCAGCAGCCAAGATTGGACTAGCGGGGTCTACGAGCAGTACTTC; V: TRBV4-1; D: TRBD2; J: TRBJ2-7; size: -
CDR3: CASSDGGSNQPQHF; DNA: TGCGCCAGCAGTGACGGGGGTTCCAATCAGCCCCAGCATTTT; V: TRBV10-1; D: -; J: TRBJ1-5; size: -
CDR3: CASSVGQGSNEKLFF; DNA: TGTGCCAGCAGCGTGGGACAGGGATCTAATGAAAAACTGTTTTTT; V: TRBV5-4; D: TRBD1; J: TRBJ1-4; size: -
CDR3: CASAAGTGDTGELFF; DNA: TGTGCCTCCGCGGCGGGGACAGGGGACACCGGGGAGCTGTTTTTT; V: TRBV19; D: TRBD1; J: TRBJ2-2; size: few